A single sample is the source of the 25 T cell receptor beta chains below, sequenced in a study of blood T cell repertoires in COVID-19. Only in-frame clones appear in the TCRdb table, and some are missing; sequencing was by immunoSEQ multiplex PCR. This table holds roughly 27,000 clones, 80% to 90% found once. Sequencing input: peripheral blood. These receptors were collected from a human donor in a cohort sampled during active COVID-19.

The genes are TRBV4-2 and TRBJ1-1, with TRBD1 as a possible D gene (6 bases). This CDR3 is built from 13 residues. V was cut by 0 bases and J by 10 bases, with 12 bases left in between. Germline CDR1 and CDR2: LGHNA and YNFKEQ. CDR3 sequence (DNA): TGTGCCAGCAGCCAAGATCTGGGAGGGGGAGCTTTCTTT. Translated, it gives CASSQDLGGGAFF.

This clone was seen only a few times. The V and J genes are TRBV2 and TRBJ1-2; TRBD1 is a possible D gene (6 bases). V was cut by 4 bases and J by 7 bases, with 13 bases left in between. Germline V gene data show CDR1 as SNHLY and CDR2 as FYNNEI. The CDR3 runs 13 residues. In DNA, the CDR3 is TGTGCCAGCAGTGCCGGACAGCTTGGTGGCTACACCTTC. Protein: CASSAGQLGGYTF.

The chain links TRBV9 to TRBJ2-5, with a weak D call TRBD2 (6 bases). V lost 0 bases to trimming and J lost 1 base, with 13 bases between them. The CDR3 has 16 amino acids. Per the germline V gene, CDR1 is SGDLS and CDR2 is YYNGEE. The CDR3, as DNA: TGTGCCAGCAGCGTAGGGGCGGGGCTTCCCCAAGAGACCCAGTACTTC. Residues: CASSVGAGLPQETQYF.

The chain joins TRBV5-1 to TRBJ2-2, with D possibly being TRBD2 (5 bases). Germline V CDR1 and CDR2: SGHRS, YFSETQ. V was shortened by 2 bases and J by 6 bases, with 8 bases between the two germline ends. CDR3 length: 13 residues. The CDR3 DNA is TGCGCCAGCAGCTTTCGGGGTTCCGGGGAGCTGTTTTTT. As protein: CASSFRGSGELFF.

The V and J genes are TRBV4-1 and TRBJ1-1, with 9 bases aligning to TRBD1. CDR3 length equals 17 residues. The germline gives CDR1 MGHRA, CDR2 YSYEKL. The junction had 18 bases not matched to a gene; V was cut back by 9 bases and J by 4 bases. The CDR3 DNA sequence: TGCGCCAGTTTACCCTTGGGACAGGGTAAGTCCAGCACTGAAGCTTTCTTT. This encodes CASLPLGQGKSSTEAFF.

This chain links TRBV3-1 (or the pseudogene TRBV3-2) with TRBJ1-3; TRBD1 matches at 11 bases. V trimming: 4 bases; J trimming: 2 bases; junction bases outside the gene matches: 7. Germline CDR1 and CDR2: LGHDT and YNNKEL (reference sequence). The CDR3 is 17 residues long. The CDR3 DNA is TGTGCCAGCAGCCGGGGGACAGGGGGTTCCGCTGGAAACACCATATATTTT. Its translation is CASSRGTGGSAGNTIYF.

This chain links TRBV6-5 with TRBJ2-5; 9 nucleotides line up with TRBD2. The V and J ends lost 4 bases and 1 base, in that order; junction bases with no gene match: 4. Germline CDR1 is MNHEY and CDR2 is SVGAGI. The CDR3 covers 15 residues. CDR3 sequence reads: CASSFSGGRQETQYF. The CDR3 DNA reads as TGTGCCAGCAGTTTTAGCGGGGGCCGCCAAGAGACCCAGTACTTC.

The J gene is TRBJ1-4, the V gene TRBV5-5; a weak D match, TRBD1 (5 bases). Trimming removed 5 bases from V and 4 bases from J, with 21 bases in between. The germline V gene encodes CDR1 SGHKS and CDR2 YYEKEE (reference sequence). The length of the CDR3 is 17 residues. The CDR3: CASRVPSGGKFNEKLFF. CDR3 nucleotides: TGTGCCAGCAGGGTCCCTAGTGGGGGGAAATTTAATGAAAAACTGTTTTTT.

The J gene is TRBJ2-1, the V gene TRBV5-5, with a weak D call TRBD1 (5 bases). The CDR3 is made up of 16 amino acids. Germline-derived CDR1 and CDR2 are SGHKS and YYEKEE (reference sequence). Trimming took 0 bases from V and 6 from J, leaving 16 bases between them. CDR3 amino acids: CASSLGQGPRVNEQFF. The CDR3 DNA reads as TGTGCCAGCAGCTTGGGGCAGGGTCCCAGGGTCAATGAGCAGTTCTTC. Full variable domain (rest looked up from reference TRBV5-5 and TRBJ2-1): DAGVTQSPTHLIKTRGQQVTLRCSPISGHKSVSWYQQVLGQGPQFIFQYYEKEERGRGNFPDRFSARQFPNYSSELNVNALLLGDSALYLCASSLGQGPRVNEQFFGPGTRLTVL.

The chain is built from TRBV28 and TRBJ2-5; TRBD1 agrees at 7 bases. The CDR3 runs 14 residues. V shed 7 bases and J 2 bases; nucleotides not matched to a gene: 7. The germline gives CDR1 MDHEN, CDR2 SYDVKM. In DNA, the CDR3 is TGTGCCAGCACCCAAGGGGACAGTCAAGAGACCCAGTACTTC. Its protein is CASTQGDSQETQYF.

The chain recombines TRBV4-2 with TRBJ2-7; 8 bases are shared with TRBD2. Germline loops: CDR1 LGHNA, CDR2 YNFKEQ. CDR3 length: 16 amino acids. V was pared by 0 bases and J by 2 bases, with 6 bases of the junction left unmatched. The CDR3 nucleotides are TGTGCCAGCAGCCAAGAAGGGACCGGGGGGGCCTACGAGCAGTACTTC. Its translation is CASSQEGTGGAYEQYF.

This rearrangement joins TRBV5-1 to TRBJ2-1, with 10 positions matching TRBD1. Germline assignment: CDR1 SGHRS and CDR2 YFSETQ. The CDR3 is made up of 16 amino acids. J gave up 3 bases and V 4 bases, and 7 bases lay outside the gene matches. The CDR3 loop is CASSPRDRGFYNEQFF. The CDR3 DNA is TGCGCCAGCAGCCCCCGGGACAGGGGTTTCTACAATGAGCAGTTCTTC.

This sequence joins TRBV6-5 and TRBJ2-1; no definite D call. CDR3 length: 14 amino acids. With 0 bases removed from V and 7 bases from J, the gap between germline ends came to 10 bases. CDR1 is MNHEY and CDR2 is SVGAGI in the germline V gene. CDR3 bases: TGTGCCAGCAGTTACTCGAGCGCTTTAAATGAGCAGTTCTTC. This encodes CASSYSSALNEQFF.

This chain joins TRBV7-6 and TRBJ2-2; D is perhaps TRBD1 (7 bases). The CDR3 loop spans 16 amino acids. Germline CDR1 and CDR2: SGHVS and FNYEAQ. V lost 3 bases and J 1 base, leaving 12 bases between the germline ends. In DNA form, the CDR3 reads TGTGCCAGCAGCTTGGGGGGACAGCAGAACACCGGGGAGCTGTTTTTT. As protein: CASSLGGQQNTGELFF.

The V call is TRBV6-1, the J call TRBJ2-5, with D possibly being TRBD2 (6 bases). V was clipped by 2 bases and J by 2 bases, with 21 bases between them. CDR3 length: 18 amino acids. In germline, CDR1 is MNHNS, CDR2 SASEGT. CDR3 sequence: CASSESPGGAPQQETQYF. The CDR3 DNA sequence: TGTGCCAGCAGTGAATCTCCCGGAGGGGCGCCGCAACAAGAGACCCAGTACTTC.

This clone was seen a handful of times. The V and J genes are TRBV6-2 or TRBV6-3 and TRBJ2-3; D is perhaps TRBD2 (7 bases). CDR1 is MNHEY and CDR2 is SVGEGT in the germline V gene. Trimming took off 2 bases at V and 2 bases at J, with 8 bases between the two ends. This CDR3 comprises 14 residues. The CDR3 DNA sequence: TGTGCCAGCAGTTACGGGGGGGCCACAGATACGCAGTATTTT. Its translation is CASSYGGATDTQYF.

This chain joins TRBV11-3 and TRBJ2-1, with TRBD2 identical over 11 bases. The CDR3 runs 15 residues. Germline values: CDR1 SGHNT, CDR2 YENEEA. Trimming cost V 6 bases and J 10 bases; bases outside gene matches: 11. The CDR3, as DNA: TGTGCCAGCAGTAGCGGGGGGGCCTCTTTCCGGGAGCAGTTCTTC. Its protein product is CASSSGGASFREQFF.

CDR3 DNA sequence: TGTGCCAGCAGTCGACATTCCAATCAGCCCCAGCATTTT. Translation: CASSRHSNQPQHF. The genes are TRBV27 and TRBJ1-5; no definite D call. The CDR3 loop spans 13 amino acids. The V gene lost 5 bases and the J gene lost 3 bases, with 8 bases spanning the gap. The germline V gene encodes CDR1 MNHEY and CDR2 SMNVEV (reference sequence).

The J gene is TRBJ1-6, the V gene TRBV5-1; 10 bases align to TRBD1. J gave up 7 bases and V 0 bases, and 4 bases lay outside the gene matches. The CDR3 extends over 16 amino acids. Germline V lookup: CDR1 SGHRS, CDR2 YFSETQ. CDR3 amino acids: CASSLAQGQGNSPLHF. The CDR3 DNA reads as TGCGCCAGCAGCTTGGCCCAGGGACAGGGGAATTCACCCCTCCACTTT.

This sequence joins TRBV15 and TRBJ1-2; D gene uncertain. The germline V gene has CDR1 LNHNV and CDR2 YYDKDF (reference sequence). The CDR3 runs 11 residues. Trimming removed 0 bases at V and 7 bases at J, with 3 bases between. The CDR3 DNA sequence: TGTGCCACCAGCAGAGATCGTGGCTACACCTTC. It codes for CATSRDRGYTF.

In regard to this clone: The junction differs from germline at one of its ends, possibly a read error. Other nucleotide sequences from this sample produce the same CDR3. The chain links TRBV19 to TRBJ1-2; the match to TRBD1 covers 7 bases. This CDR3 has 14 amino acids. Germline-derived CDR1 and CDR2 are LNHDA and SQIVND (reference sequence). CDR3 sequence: CASSIQTGMIGYTF. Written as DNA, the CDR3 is TGTGCCAGCAGTATTCAGACAGGGATGATCGGCTACACCTTC. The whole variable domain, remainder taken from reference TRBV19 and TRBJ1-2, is DGGITQSPKYLFRKEGQNVTLSCEQNLNHDAMYWYRQDPGQGLRLIYYSQIVNDFQKGDIAEGYSVSREKKESFPLTVTSAQKNPTAFYLCASSIQTGMIGYTFGSGTRLTVV.

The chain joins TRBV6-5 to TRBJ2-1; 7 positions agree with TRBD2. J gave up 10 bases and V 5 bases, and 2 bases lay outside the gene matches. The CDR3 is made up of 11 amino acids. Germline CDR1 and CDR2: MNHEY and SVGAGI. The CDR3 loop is CASSQGGEQFF. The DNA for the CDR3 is TGTGCCAGCAGTCAGGGAGGGGAGCAGTTCTTC.

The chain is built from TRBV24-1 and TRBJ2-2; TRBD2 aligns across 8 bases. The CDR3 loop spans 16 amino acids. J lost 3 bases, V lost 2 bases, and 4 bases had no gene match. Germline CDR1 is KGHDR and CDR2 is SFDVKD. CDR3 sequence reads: CATSDWTSTYTGELFF. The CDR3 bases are TGTGCCACCAGTGATTGGACTAGCACATACACCGGGGAGCTGTTTTTT.

CDR3 in DNA: TGCGCCAGCAGCTTGGCCAGGTCCCCTGAAGCTTTCTTT. It specifies CASSLARSPEAFF. The V gene is TRBV5-1, the J gene TRBJ1-1; D unclear. V lost 0 bases, J lost 6 bases, and 9 bases lay in between. Germline V gives CDR1 SGHRS, CDR2 YFSETQ. The CDR3 consists of 13 residues.

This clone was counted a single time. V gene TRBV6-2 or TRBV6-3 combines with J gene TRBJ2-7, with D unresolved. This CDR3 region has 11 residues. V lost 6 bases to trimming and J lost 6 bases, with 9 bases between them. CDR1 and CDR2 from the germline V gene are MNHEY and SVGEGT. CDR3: CASSDFGEQYF. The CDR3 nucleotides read TGTGCCAGCAGCGATTTCGGCGAGCAGTACTTC.